Each of the 20 T cell receptor beta chains below was sequenced from the same sample in a study of shared clonotypes between healthy human individuals. TCRdb's table, derived via immunoSEQ multiplex PCR, lists solely in-frame clones and lacks some. The top ten clones hold 0.36% of a sample with 2 million to 3 million clones, approximately 94% of them seen once. The sample comprised naive CD4+ T cells from PBMCs. Sample subset: CD45RA+ positively selected. These TCRs come from a man between 18 and 29 years old in good health. Some clones in this sample may be carry-over from other donors' samples.

The V call is TRBV28, the J call TRBJ1-2, with TRBD1 matching 7 bases. The CDR3 covers 16 residues. After removal of 2 bases from V and 3 bases from J, the junction contained 9 bases not matched to a gene. Germline values: CDR1 MDHEN, CDR2 SYDVKM. DNA for the CDR3: TGTGCCAGCAGTTTAGGGCCAGGGGGTGGGGACTATGGCTACACCTTC. This sequence encodes CASSLGPGGGDYGYTF.

The chain recombines TRBV30 with TRBJ1-1; no definite D call. Germline assignment: CDR1 GTSNPN and CDR2 SVGIG (reference sequence). This CDR3 is built from 13 residues. Here the CDR3 DNA reads TGTGCTCGACATCGAGGGTTGAACACTGAAGCTTTCTTT. Protein: CARHRGLNTEAFF.

V usage is TRBV29-1 and J usage is TRBJ2-1; perhaps D is TRBD1 or TRBD2 (5 bases each). V lost 0 bases, J lost 16 bases, and 13 bases lay in between. The CDR3 totals 11 residues. Germline CDR1 SQVTM, CDR2 ANQGSEA. Written as DNA, the CDR3 is TGCAGCGTTGAAGAGCAACCGGGGCAATTCTTC. Translated: CSVEEQPGQFF.

Here the CDR3 reads CARQQGCNYGYTF. DNA for the CDR3: TGCGCCCGCCAGCAAGGTTGTAACTATGGCTACACCTTC. The chain links TRBV10-1 to TRBJ1-2; D is uncertain. The CDR3 has 13 amino acids. Germline values: CDR1 WNHNN, CDR2 SYGVQD (reference sequence). The V end lost 11 bases, the J end lost 1 base, and 14 bases lay between the germline ends.

The CDR3 bases are TGCGCCAGCAGCCTCAGACAGGGCCGGGGCGACACTGAAGCTTTCTTT. Its translation: CASSLRQGRGDTEAFF. This sequence joins TRBV4-1 and TRBJ1-1; 7 bases fit TRBD1. The CDR3 has 16 amino acids. V shed 4 bases, J shed 3 bases, and the junction held 11 bases outside the gene matches. Germline V lookup: CDR1 MGHRA, CDR2 YSYEKL.

The rearrangement links TRBV12-5 to TRBJ2-3; 12 bases line up with TRBD2. This CDR3 comprises 16 residues. V trimming: 1 base; J trimming: 4 bases; junction bases outside the gene matches: 3. Germline CDR1 reads LGHNT; CDR2 reads FRNRAP. Here the CDR3 reads CASGLGTSGTADTQYF. The CDR3, as DNA: TGTGCTAGTGGTTTGGGGACTAGCGGGACAGCAGATACGCAGTATTTT.

Comments on this clone: This specimen includes other DNA sequences encoding the same CDR3. The chain combines TRBV28 with TRBJ2-7, with TRBD2 as a possible D gene (7 bases). Germline loops: CDR1 MDHEN, CDR2 SYDVKM. The CDR3 runs 13 residues. V dropped 3 bases and J dropped 3 bases, with 9 bases sitting between them. This chain's CDR3 is CASSLRGHYEQYF. DNA for the CDR3: TGTGCCAGCAGTTTGCGGGGGCACTACGAGCAGTACTTC.

This sequence joins TRBV5-4 and TRBJ2-1, with 13 bases matching TRBD2. Germline V gene data show CDR1 as SGHNT and CDR2 as YYREEE (reference sequence). This CDR3 has 18 residues. Germline trimming cut 4 bases from V and 2 bases from J; bases unmatched to any gene: 9. CDR3 sequence: CASSPGLAGASPYNEQFF. The DNA of the CDR3 is TGTGCCAGCAGCCCCGGACTAGCGGGAGCATCCCCCTACAATGAGCAGTTCTTC.

The chain is built from TRBV30 and TRBJ1-3; D gene uncertain. Between the trimmed V and J ends, which lost 5 bases and 4 bases, there was a span of 6 bases. Germline V lookup: CDR1 GTSNPN, CDR2 SVGIG (reference sequence). CDR3 length: 11 amino acids. The CDR3 reads CAWGRGNTIYF. The CDR3 DNA reads as TGTGCCTGGGGCCGGGGAAACACCATATATTTT.

The CDR3 nucleotides read TGTGCCAGCAGCTTGTTTCTCAGGGGGCCGGATGGCTACACCTTC. Translating it yields CASSLFLRGPDGYTF. This sequence joins TRBV7-9 and TRBJ1-2; 8 bases are a match to TRBD1. CDR3 length: 15 amino acids. Germline values: CDR1 SEHNR, CDR2 FQNEAQ (reference sequence). V trimming: 3 bases; J trimming: 6 bases; junction bases outside the gene matches: 9.

This chain links TRBV7-2 with TRBJ2-7; possibly TRBD2 for D (6 bases). The CDR3 extends over 14 amino acids. V shed 5 bases and J shed 2 bases, with 13 bases lying between them. Germline V CDR1 and CDR2: SGHTA, FQGNSA. CDR3 DNA sequence: TGTGCCAGCAGCGCCGCTGCGGGAACCTACGAGCAGTACTTC. Protein product: CASSAAAGTYEQYF.

This clone was detected only a few times. The V call is TRBV4-1, the J call TRBJ2-2, with TRBD1 matching 9 bases. CDR1 is MGHRA, CDR2 YSYEKL, per germline. The CDR3 runs to 15 residues. Trimming removed 6 bases from V and 7 bases from J; junction bases left unmatched: 9. The CDR3 bases are TGCGCCAGCAGGAGGGGGGACAGGGAGAACGGGGAGCTGTTTTTT. This codes for CASRRGDRENGELFF.

The rearrangement joins TRBV5-1 to TRBJ2-1; 10 bases agree with TRBD2. The V gene end was trimmed by 4 bases and the J gene end by 5 bases; junction bases not matched to a gene: 9. The CDR3 contains 16 residues. The V gene's germline CDR1 is SGHRS and CDR2 YFSETQ. The CDR3 nucleotides are TGCGCCAGCAGCCCCAGGACTAGCGGACTGAACAATGAGCAGTTCTTC. It yields the protein CASSPRTSGLNNEQFF.

This sequence joins TRBV9 and TRBJ2-7; no clear D gene. V was pared by 4 bases and J by 2 bases, with 13 bases between. Germline assignment: CDR1 SGDLS and CDR2 YYNGEE. The CDR3 totals 14 residues. The CDR3 here is CASSPRMNTYEQYF. CDR3 DNA sequence: TGTGCCAGCAGCCCCCGAATGAATACCTACGAGCAGTACTTC.

As regards this clone: At the DNA level, this CDR3 is encoded by other sequences in the same sample as well. The genes are TRBV5-1 and TRBJ2-5, with 8 bases that match TRBD1. With V trimmed by 4 bases and J by 1 base, 3 bases remained unmatched. The CDR3 runs to 14 residues. In germline, CDR1 is SGHRS, CDR2 YFSETQ. The CDR3 DNA is TGCGCCAGCAGCCTTACAGGGGGCCAAGAGACCCAGTACTTC. Its protein product is CASSLTGGQETQYF.

The chain is built from TRBV7-3 and TRBJ2-1, with D possibly TRBD2 on 6 matching bases. V lost 5 bases and J 4 bases, leaving 21 bases between the germline ends. The CDR3 runs 17 residues. From germline, CDR1 is SGHTA and CDR2 FQGTGA. CDR3 coding DNA: TGTGCCAGCAGCCGCCGGGGAAGTCGGGGGTCTTACAATGAGCAGTTCTTC. Translated: CASSRRGSRGSYNEQFF. Using reference TRBV7-3 and TRBJ2-1 for the parts outside the CDR3, the full variable domain is GAGVSQTPSNKVTEKGKYVELRCDPISGHTALYWYRQSLGQGPEFLIYFQGTGAADDSGLPNDRFFAVRPEGSVSTLKIQRTERGDSAVYLCASSRRGSRGSYNEQFFGPGTRLTVL.

The CDR3 DNA reads TGTGCCAGCAGCCCCGTCTTTGCAGGCGACGTTTACAATGAGCAGTTCTTC. Translating gives CASSPVFAGDVYNEQFF. The chain recombines TRBV7-8 with TRBJ2-1; D is undetermined. This CDR3 has 17 residues. Germline CDR1 reads SGHVS; CDR2 reads FQNEAQ. Trimming pared 5 bases from V and 4 bases from J, leaving 21 bases between.

The chain recombines TRBV10-3 with TRBJ2-5, with D possibly matching TRBD1 (6 bases). The V gene lost 8 bases and the J gene lost 0 bases, with 7 bases spanning the gap. Germline V gene lookup returns CDR1 ENHRY and CDR2 SYGVKD. CDR3 size: 12 residues. The CDR3 here is CAIGQNQETQYF. In DNA form, the CDR3 reads TGTGCCATCGGACAGAACCAAGAGACCCAGTACTTC.

This clone was found a few times. This chain connects TRBV6-6 to TRBJ1-1, with 10 positions matching TRBD1. The ends lost 5 bases at V and 5 bases at J; junction bases unmatched: 8. Germline values: CDR1 MNHNY, CDR2 SVGAGI (reference sequence). The CDR3 contains 15 residues. The CDR3 nucleotides read TGTGCCAGCAGTCTGGGACAGGGGAGAAGAACTGAAGCTTTCTTT. As protein: CASSLGQGRRTEAFF.

A remark on this clone: Other DNA sequences of this sample code for an identical CDR3. The chain has TRBV28 and TRBJ1-1, with a tentative D call TRBD1 (5 bases). Germline assignment: CDR1 MDHEN and CDR2 SYDVKM. V was pared by 6 bases and J by 11 bases, with 13 bases between. This CDR3 has 11 amino acids. CDR3 in DNA: TGTGCCAGCAGACGTCAGGGAGAGGCTTTCTTT. Amino acid sequence: CASRRQGEAFF.